The clone carrying this TCR beta chain was counted at least ten times. What it recognizes is unknown. This specimen comes from a study of CD8+CD57+ T cells in acquired aplastic anemia. Study results and caveats: Shared by patients and controls, just under 30 CD8+ CDR3s were abundant in patients.

V dropped 8 bases and J dropped 3 bases, with 10 bases sitting between them. The CDR3 loop spans 12 amino acids. Germline CDR1 reads SEHNR; CDR2 reads FQNEAQ (reference sequence). Flow cytometry had shown expanded CD8+CD57+ cells in the patients chosen for sequencing. TCR beta VDJ and CDR3 were profiled, and genomic DNA was the template. One entry per CDR3 protein results from TCRdb running MiXCR on the reads. In the table there are hundreds of thousands of distinct CDR3 sequences, over 25% of which are singletons. The specimen was sorted CD4+, CD8+, or CD8+CD57+ T cells (not recorded which) from PBMCs. The rearrangement uses TRBV7-9 and TRBJ1-1; possibly TRBD1 for D (5 bases). The receptor was derived from a human donor with aplastic anemia. The CDR3 nucleotides read TGTGCCAGCCGGGGGATGGACACTGAAGCTTTCTTT. Its translation is CASRGMDTEAFF.